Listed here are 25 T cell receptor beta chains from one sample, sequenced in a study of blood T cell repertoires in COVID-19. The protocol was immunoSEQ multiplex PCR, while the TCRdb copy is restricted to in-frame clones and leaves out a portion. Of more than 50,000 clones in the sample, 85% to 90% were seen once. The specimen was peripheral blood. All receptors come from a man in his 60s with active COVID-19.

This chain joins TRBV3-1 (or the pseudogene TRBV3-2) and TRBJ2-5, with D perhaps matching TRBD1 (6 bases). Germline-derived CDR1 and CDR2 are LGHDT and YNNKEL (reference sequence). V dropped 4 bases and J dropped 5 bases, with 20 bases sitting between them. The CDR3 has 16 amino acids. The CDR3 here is CASSPHGAGVRETQYF. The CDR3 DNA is TGTGCCAGCAGCCCCCATGGGGCAGGGGTTAGGGAGACCCAGTACTTC.

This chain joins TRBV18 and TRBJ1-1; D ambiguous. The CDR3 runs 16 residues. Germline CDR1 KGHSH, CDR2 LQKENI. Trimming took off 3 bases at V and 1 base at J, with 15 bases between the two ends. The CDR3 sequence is CASSPRELQANTEAFF. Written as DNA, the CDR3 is TGTGCCAGCTCACCTCGGGAATTGCAGGCGAACACTGAAGCTTTCTTT.

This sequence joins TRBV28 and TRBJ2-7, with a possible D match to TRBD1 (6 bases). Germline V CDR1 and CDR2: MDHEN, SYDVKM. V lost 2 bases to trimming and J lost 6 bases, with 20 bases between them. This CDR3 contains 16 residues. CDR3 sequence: CASSLIIWQGIAEQYF. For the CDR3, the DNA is TGTGCCAGCAGTTTAATAATTTGGCAGGGGATCGCCGAGCAGTACTTC.

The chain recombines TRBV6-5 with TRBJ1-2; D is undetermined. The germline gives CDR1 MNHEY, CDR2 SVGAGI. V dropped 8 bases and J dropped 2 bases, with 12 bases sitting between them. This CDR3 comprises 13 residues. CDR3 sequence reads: CASLLYSNYGYTF. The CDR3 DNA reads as TGTGCCAGCTTACTCTACTCGAACTATGGCTACACCTTC.

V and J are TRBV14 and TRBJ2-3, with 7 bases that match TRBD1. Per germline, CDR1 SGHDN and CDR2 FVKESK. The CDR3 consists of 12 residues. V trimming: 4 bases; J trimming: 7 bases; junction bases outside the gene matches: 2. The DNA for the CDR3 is TGTGCCAGCAGCCCACAGGGGAATACGCAGTATTTT. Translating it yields CASSPQGNTQYF.

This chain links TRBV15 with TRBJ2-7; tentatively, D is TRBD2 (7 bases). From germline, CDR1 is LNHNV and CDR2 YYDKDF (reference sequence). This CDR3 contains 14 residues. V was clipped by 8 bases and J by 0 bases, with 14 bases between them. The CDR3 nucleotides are TGTGCCACCCAAATCCGGGGGGCCTCCTACGAGCAGTACTTC. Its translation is CATQIRGASYEQYF.

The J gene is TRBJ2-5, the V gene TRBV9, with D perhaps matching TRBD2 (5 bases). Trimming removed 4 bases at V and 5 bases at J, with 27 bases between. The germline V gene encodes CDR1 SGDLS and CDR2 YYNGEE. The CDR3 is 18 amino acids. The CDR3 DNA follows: TGTGCCAGCAGCAGGTCCCCCGGGCGGGTAAATCTTATGGAGACCCAGTACTTC. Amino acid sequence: CASSRSPGRVNLMETQYF.

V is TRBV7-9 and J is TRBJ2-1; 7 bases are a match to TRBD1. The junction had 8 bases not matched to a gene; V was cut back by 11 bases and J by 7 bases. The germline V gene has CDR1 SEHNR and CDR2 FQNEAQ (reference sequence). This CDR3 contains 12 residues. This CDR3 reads CASGRQGNEQFF. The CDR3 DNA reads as TGTGCCTCCGGAAGACAGGGTAATGAGCAGTTCTTC.

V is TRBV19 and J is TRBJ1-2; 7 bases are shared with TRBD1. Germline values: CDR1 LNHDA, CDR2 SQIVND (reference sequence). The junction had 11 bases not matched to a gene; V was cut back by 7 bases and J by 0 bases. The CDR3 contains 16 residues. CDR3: CASTSGTAKANYGYTF. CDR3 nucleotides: TGTGCCAGTACATCCGGGACAGCTAAAGCTAACTATGGCTACACCTTC.

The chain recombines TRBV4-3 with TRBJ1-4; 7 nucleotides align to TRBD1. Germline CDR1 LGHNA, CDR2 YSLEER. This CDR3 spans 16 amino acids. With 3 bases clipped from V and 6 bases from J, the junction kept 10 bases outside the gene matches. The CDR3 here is CASSHQVAGGHEKLFF. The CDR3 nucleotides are TGCGCCAGCAGCCATCAAGTGGCAGGGGGTCATGAAAAACTGTTTTTT.

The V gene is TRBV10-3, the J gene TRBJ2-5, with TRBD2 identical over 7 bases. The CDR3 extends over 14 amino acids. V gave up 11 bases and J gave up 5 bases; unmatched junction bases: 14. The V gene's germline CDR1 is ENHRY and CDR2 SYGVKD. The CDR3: CAANSRGEWETQYF. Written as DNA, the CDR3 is TGTGCCGCAAATTCACGGGGGGAGTGGGAGACCCAGTACTTC.

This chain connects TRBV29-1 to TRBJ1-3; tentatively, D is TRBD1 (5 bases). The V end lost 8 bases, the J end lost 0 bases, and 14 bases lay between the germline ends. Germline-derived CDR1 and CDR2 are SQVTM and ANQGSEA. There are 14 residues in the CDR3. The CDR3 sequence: CSFHGGSSGNTIYF. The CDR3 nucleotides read TGCAGCTTCCATGGGGGGAGCTCTGGAAACACCATATATTTT.

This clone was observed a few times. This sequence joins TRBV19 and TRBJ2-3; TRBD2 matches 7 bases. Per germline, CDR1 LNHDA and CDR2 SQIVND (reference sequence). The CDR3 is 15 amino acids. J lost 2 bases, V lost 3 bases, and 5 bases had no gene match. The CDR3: CASSMLAANTDTQYF. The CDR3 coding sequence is TGTGCCAGTAGTATGCTAGCGGCAAACACAGATACGCAGTATTTT. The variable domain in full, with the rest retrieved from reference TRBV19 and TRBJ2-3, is DGGITQSPKYLFRKEGQNVTLSCEQNLNHDAMYWYRQDPGQGLRLIYYSQIVNDFQKGDIAEGYSVSREKKESFPLTVTSAQKNPTAFYLCASSMLAANTDTQYFGPGTRLTVL.

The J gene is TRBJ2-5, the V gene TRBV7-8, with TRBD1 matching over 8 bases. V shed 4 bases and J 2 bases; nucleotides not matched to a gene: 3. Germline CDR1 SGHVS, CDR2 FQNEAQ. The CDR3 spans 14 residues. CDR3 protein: CASSSTGGQETQYF. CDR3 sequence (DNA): TGTGCCAGCAGCTCAACAGGGGGGCAAGAGACCCAGTACTTC.

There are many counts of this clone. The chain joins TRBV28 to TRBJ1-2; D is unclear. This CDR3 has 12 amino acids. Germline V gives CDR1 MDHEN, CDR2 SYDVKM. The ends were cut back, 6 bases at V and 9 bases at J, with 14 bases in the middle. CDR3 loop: CASRSALRSYTF. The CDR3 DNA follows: TGTGCCAGCAGGTCAGCCTTGAGGAGCTACACCTTC.

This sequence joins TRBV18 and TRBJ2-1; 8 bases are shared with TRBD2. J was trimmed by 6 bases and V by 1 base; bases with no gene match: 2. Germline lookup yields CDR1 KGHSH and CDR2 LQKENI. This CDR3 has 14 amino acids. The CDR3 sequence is CASSPLAGTNEQFF. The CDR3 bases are TGTGCCAGCTCACCACTAGCGGGGACCAATGAGCAGTTCTTC.

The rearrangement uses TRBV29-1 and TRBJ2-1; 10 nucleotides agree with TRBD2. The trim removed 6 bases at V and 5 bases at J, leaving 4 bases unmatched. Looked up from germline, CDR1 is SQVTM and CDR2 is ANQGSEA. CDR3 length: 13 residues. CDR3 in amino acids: CSVGLAMNNEQFF. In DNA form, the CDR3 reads TGCAGCGTGGGACTAGCGATGAACAATGAGCAGTTCTTC.

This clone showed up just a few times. DNA for the CDR3: TGTGCCAGCAGTTTTGGGCAGGGGGCTGGGAAACTGTTTTTT. It yields the protein CASSFGQGAGKLFF. The chain recombines TRBV28 with TRBJ1-4, with 8 positions matching TRBD1. Germline values: CDR1 MDHEN, CDR2 SYDVKM. Trimming took 3 bases from V and 11 from J; bases not matched to a gene: 8. The CDR3 sequence is 14 residues long.

The CDR3 here is CASSQLRLIRGQSPLHF. CDR3 bases: TGCGCCAGCAGCCAATTACGTCTGATCAGGGGGCAATCACCCCTCCACTTT. The V and J genes are TRBV4-1 and TRBJ1-6, with 8 bases aligning to TRBD1. This CDR3 is built from 17 residues. V gave up 2 bases and J gave up 10 bases; unmatched junction bases: 13. From germline, CDR1 is MGHRA and CDR2 YSYEKL.

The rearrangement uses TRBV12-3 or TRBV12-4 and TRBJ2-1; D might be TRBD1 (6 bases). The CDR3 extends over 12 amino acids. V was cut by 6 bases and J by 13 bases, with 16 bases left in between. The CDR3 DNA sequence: TGTGCCAGCAGCGGCACCGGGACACCACAGTTCTTC. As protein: CASSGTGTPQFF.

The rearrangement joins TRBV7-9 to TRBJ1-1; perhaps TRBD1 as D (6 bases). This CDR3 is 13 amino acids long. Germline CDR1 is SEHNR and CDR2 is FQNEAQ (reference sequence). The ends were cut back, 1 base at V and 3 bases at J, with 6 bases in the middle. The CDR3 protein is CASSLDRDTEAFF. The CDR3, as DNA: TGTGCCAGCAGCTTAGACAGGGACACTGAAGCTTTCTTT.

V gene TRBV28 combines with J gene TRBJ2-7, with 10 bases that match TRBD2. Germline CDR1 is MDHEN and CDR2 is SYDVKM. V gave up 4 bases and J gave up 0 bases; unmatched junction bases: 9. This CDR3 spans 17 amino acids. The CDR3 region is CASSSIWPSGSSYEQYF. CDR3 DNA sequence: TGTGCCAGCAGTTCCATATGGCCTAGCGGGAGCTCCTACGAGCAGTACTTC.

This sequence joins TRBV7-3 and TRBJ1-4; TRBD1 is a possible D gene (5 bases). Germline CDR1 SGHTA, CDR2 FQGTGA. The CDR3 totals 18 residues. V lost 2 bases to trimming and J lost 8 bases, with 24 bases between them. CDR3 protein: CASSLYNPWQGREEKLFF. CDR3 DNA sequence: TGTGCCAGCAGCTTATACAATCCCTGGCAGGGTCGTGAAGAAAAACTGTTTTTT.

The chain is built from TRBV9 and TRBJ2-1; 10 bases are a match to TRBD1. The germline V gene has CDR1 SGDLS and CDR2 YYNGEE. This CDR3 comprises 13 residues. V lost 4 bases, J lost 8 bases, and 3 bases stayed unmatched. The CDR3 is CASSPTGGHEQFF. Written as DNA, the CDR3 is TGTGCCAGCAGCCCGACAGGGGGCCATGAGCAGTTCTTC. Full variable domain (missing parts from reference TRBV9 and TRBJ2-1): DSGVTQTPKHLITATGQRVTLRCSPRSGDLSVYWYQQSLDQGLQFLIQYYNGEERAKGNILERFSAQQFPDLHSELNLSSLELGDSALYFCASSPTGGHEQFFGPGTRLTVL.

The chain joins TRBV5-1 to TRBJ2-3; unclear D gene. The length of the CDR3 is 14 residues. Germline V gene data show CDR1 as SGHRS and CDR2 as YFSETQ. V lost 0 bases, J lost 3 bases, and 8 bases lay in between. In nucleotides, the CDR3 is TGCGCCAGCAGCTTGGCAACAAGAACAGATACGCAGTATTTT. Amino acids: CASSLATRTDTQYF.